These T cell receptor beta chains were read from a single sample in a study of blood T cell repertoires in COVID-19. The assay was immunoSEQ multiplex PCR, and TCRdb's table has in-frame clones only and misses some. The sample comprises fewer than 250,000 clones, around 78% of which are singletons, and roughly 2.7% rests with the top ten. Sequencing input: peripheral blood. The receptor set was obtained from a woman between 65 and 79 years old with active or convalescent COVID-19. Each CDR3 is given with its conserved first and last residue. Each record gives: clone size, D gene, J gene, V gene, CDR3 length, CDR3 DNA, CDR3 protein. The D gene is left open where the match is weak. Not all rows give a size; the values are once, few, many and, for expanded clones, a class.

>.|TRBD1|TRBJ2-1|TRBV9|17
TGTGCCAGCAGCGTAGGTGCCACGGGACAGGGGGCATGGGAGCAGTTCTTC
CASSVGATGQGAWEQFF
>.|.|TRBJ1-1|TRBV19|15
TGTGCCAGTAGTTTCTGGTCCCCCTCCGAGGGTAGGACTTTCTTT
CASSFWSPSEGRTFF
>.|.|TRBJ2-1|TRBV19|15
TGTGCCAGTAATGCGGGGGCTAGCTCCTACAATGAGCAGTTCTTC
CASNAGASSYNEQFF
>.|TRBD2|TRBJ2-1|TRBV29-1|11
TGCAGCGCCGGTGCGGGAGGGCGGCAGTTCTTC
CSAGAGGRQFF
>.|TRBD2|TRBJ2-5|TRBV6-2/TRBV6-3|15
TGTGCCAGCAGTTACAGGAGCGGGGGGCTTTCGGACCAGTACTTC
CASSYRSGGLSDQYF
>.|TRBD2|TRBJ2-1|TRBV6-2/TRBV6-3|15
TGTGCCAGCAGTGTAGCGGGGGCCCAATACAATGAGCAGTTCTTC
CASSVAGAQYNEQFF
>.|.|TRBJ2-7|TRBV5-6|15
TGTGCCAGCAGCCCCCGGTATACCCCCATCTACGAGCAGTACTTC
CASSPRYTPIYEQYF
>.|.|TRBJ2-5|TRBV6-2/TRBV6-3|15
TGTGCCAGCAGTTACTCGGGGCCTCTCCAAGAGACCCAGTACTTC
CASSYSGPLQETQYF
>.|.|TRBJ2-7|TRBV10-3|14
TGTGCCATACGAAGGGAGTCTTCACTAGGCGAGCAGTACTTC
CAIRRESSLGEQYF
>.|.|TRBJ2-7|TRBV6-5|14
TGTGCCAGCGGAAGGGGGGGGCCCCCCTACGAGCAGTACTTC
CASGRGGPPYEQYF
>.|.|TRBJ2-1|TRBV5-1|13
TGCGCCAGCAACTCCCAGGGCTACAATGAGCAGTTCTTC
CASNSQGYNEQFF
>.|TRBD1|TRBJ1-1|TRBV27|13
TGTGCCAGCAGTCAGGACAGGGTAACTGAAGCTTTCTTT
CASSQDRVTEAFF
>.|TRBD1|TRBJ2-2|TRBV3-1/TRBV3-2|13
TGTGCCAGCCGGGGACAGGGAACCGGGGAGCTGTTTTTT
CASRGQGTGELFF
>.|.|TRBJ2-3|TRBV7-2|15
TGTGCCAGCAGCCCGAACAGGGAAAGCACAGATACGCAGTATTTT
CASSPNRESTDTQYF
>once|TRBD2|TRBJ2-1|TRBV6-5|16
TGTGCCAGCAGTTACGCCGGGACTAGCGACTACAATGAGCAGTTCTTC
CASSYAGTSDYNEQFF
>.|.|TRBJ2-4|TRBV5-6|16
TGTGCCAGCACCCGGGGGTACTCCTTCGGCAAAAACATTCAGTACTTC
CASTRGYSFGKNIQYF
>once|.|TRBJ2-5|TRBV5-1|14
TGCGCCAGCAGCTTGCCCAGCACGGGGGAGACCCAGTACTTC
CASSLPSTGETQYF
>once|.|TRBJ2-5|TRBV30|13
TGTGCCTGGAGTGTCCTGGCAGAAGAGACCCAGTACTTC
CAWSVLAEETQYF
>.|TRBD1|TRBJ1-2|TRBV28|16
TGTGCCAGCAGTTTCCACGACAGGGGACCACTTTATGGCTACACCTTC
CASSFHDRGPLYGYTF
>.|TRBD2|TRBJ2-5|TRBV29-1|16
TGCAGCGTTGAAAGGGCTAGCGGGGGGCCCCAAGAGACCCAGTACTTC
CSVERASGGPQETQYF
>.|.|TRBJ2-5|TRBV5-1|16
TGCGCCAGCAGCTTGGATCCTGCGGTGTCGGCGGAGACCCAGTACTTC
CASSLDPAVSAETQYF
>.|.|TRBJ1-1|TRBV7-9|17
TGTGCCAGCAGCTTAGTTTTCGTGGGACAAGTAAACACTGAAGCTTTCTTT
CASSLVFVGQVNTEAFF
>once|.|TRBJ1-3|TRBV9|15
TGTGCCAGCAGCGGGACAGTGTTCCGTGGAAACACCATATATTTT
CASSGTVFRGNTIYF
>.|.|TRBJ1-1|TRBV19|13
TGTGCCAGCTCATGGGGGGGAGACACTGAAGCTTTCTTT
CASSWGGDTEAFF
>.|TRBD1|TRBJ2-1|TRBV4-2|16
TGTGCCAGCAGCCCGTCCGGGACAGGGAATTACAATGAGCAGTTCTTC
CASSPSGTGNYNEQFF
>.|.|TRBJ2-4|TRBV19|14
TGTGCCAGTAGTAGAGCGGCAGGGGTAAACATTCAGTACTTC
CASSRAAGVNIQYF
>few|.|TRBJ1-1|TRBV3-1/TRBV3-2|14
TGTGCCAGCAGCCAATCCGATCTGGGCGCTGAAGCTTTCTTT
CASSQSDLGAEAFF
>.|.|TRBJ1-1|TRBV5-1|14
TGCGCCAGCAGCTCTTCAGGGGACGGCACTGAAGCTTTCTTT
CASSSSGDGTEAFF
>.|.|TRBJ1-2|TRBV6-4|11
TGTGCCAGCAGTGACCCGGGTGGCTACACCTTC
CASSDPGGYTF
>.|.|TRBJ2-3|TRBV5-1|13
TGCGCCAGCAGCTTGGACTTGCTCGATACGCAGTATTTT
CASSLDLLDTQYF
>.|TRBD1|TRBJ1-1|TRBV3-1/TRBV3-2|13
TGTGCCAGCAGCCTACAGGGGAGGTCTGAAGCTTTCTTT
CASSLQGRSEAFF
>.|TRBD1|TRBJ2-3|TRBV2|15
TGTGCCAGCAGTGACGAGGCAGGGGGAACAGATACGCAGTATTTT
CASSDEAGGTDTQYF
>.|.|TRBJ1-2|TRBV3-1/TRBV3-2|12
TGTGCCAGCAGCCAGGGAGGCTATGGCTACACCTTC
CASSQGGYGYTF
>.|.|TRBJ2-3|TRBV28|15
TGTGCCAGCAGTTTGGGGCCAGGGAAGGCAGATACGCAGTATTTT
CASSLGPGKADTQYF
>.|.|TRBJ2-7|TRBV5-1|14
TGCGCCAGCAGCTTGGGGGGGCTCTCCTACGAGCAGTACTTC
CASSLGGLSYEQYF
>.|.|TRBJ1-3|TRBV28|16
TGTGCCAGCAGTTTCGGAGGTTCTTATTCTGGAAACACCATATATTTT
CASSFGGSYSGNTIYF
>few|.|TRBJ2-7|TRBV3-1/TRBV3-2|16
TGTGCCAGCAGCCAAGATGGGGCCAGTGAATCCTACGAGCAGTACTTC
CASSQDGASESYEQYF
>.|TRBD2|TRBJ2-1|TRBV24-1|17
TGTGCCACCTCAACTCGGGGGGGATTAATCTCCTACAATGAGCAGTTCTTC
CATSTRGGLISYNEQFF
>.|.|TRBJ2-7|TRBV19|14
TGTGCCAGTAGTATAGGCCTCTACAGGTACGAGCAGTACTTC
CASSIGLYRYEQYF
>.|.|TRBJ2-2|TRBV27|13
TGTGCCAGCGCTCTTAGGGGATCCGGGGAGCTGTTTTTT
CASALRGSGELFF
>.|TRBD1|TRBJ1-2|TRBV7-2|15
TGTGCCAGCAGCTCAGGACAGGGCCGACTTTATGGCTACACCTTC
CASSSGQGRLYGYTF
>once|.|TRBJ1-4|TRBV7-9|15
TGTGCCAGCAGCCCGGCCCCTTTTGCGGGGGAAAAACTGTTTTTT
CASSPAPFAGEKLFF
>.|TRBD2|TRBJ2-3|TRBV27|16
TGTGCCAGCAGCCCATTACTAGCGGGAGGGGTAGATACGCAGTATTTT
CASSPLLAGGVDTQYF
>.|.|TRBJ2-2|TRBV7-6|15
TGTGCCAGCAGCTTAGGGACTGTCAACACCGGGGAGCTGTTTTTT
CASSLGTVNTGELFF
>few|.|TRBJ1-6|TRBV27|13
TGTGCCAGCAGTTTGGGGGGAGGGTCACCCCTCCACTTT
CASSLGGGSPLHF